The present entry profiles one T cell receptor (beta chain) with its context. Its cognate antigen is unknown. This CDR3 is also generated by other DNA sequences in the sample. The sample comes from a study of OX40 agonist ivuxolimab in advanced cancers. Overall study context: Partial responses were recorded for three patients, including one with hepatocellular carcinoma and two with cutaneous melanoma.

Profiled with immunoSEQ multiplex PCR; TCRdb holds only in-frame clones, not every one. The sample contains 50,000 to 65,000 clones, around 90% of which appear only once. The germline CDR1 and CDR2 sequences are MNHEY and SMNVEV (reference sequence). CDR3 length: 13 amino acids. With 8 bases removed from V and 1 base from J, the gap between germline ends came to 11 bases. Study results and limitations: The 0.1-3.0 mg/kg partial responders had among the lowest clonal expansion.

The TCR comes from an adult with an advanced solid tumor such as melanoma, head and neck, liver or kidney cancer. The rearrangement uses TRBV27 and TRBJ1-1; D gene unclear. The sequencing used CD4+ or CD8+ T cells sorted from blood, collected in a trial of the OX40 agonist ivuxolimab. The CDR3 DNA is TGTGCCAGCTCACCTCAAGGGAACACTGAAGCTTTCTTT. It translates to CASSPQGNTEAFF.